A single sample gave rise to the 3 T cell receptor beta chains below, sequenced in a study of blood T cell repertoires in COVID-19. Sequenced by immunoSEQ multiplex PCR; TCRdb stores in-frame clones only, minus some. The sample yields about 170,000 clones, around 83% seen once. The sample taken for sequencing was PBMCs or T cells enriched from blood (not recorded which). The receptors stem from a woman in her forties or fifties in a cohort exposed to, infected with or recovered from COVID-19 (not recorded which).

V and J are TRBV27 and TRBJ1-2; TRBD1 agrees at 7 bases. CDR1 and CDR2 (germline): MNHEY, SMNVEV (reference sequence). The CDR3 sequence is 14 residues long. The V gene end was trimmed by 6 bases and the J gene end by 4 bases; junction bases not matched to a gene: 8. CDR3 nucleotide sequence: TGTGCCAGCAGCCGCCGACAGGGCAGCTATGGCTACACCTTC. Protein sequence: CASSRRQGSYGYTF.

V and J are TRBV2 and TRBJ1-1; TRBD1 aligns across 10 bases. Per the germline V gene, CDR1 is SNHLY and CDR2 is FYNNEI. This CDR3 spans 17 amino acids. Losses at the gene ends were 1 base for V and 1 base for J; bases not matched to a gene: 6. In nucleotides, the CDR3 is TGTGCCAGCAGTGAAGGCCCCGGGACAGGGGAGAACACTGAAGCTTTCTTT. This gives the protein CASSEGPGTGENTEAFF.

CDR3 region: CASSLRDSYPKDTQYF. The CDR3 DNA sequence: TGTGCCAGCAGCCTCCGGGACAGCTACCCGAAGGATACGCAGTATTTT. V gene TRBV13 combines with J gene TRBJ2-3; 7 nucleotides match TRBD1. CDR3 length: 16 residues. Germline values: CDR1 PRHDT, CDR2 FYEKMQ (reference sequence). Trimming cost V 5 bases and J 6 bases; bases outside gene matches: 14. The full variable domain, with the rest looked up from reference TRBV13 and TRBJ2-3, is AAGVIQSPRHLIKEKRETATLKCYPIPRHDTVYWYQQGPGQDPQFLISFYEKMQSDKGSIPDRFSAQQFSDYHSELNMSSLELGDSALYFCASSLRDSYPKDTQYFGPGTRLTVL.